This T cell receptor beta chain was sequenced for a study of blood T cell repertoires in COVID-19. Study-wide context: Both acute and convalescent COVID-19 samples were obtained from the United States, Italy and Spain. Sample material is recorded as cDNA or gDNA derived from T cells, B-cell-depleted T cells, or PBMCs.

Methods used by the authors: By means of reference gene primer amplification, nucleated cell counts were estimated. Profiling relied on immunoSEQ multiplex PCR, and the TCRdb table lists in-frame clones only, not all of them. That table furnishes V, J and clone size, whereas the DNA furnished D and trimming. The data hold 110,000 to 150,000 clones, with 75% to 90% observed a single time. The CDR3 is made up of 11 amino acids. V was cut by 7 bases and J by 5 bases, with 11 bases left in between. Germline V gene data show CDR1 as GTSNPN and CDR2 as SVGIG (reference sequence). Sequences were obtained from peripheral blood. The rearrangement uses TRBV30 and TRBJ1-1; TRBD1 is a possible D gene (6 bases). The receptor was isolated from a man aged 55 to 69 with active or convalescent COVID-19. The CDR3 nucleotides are TGTGCCTTTGAGGGGGGGACTGAAGCTTTCTTT. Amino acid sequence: CAFEGGTEAFF.